This TCR beta chain was recorded in a study of cytomegalovirus exposure and HLA in healthy donors. Study conclusions and caveats: When analyzed later, the rates of TCR association showed variation by HLA locus, with DRB1 the most and HLA-C the fewest.

As to this clone: Its cognate antigen is unknown.

Use of 60 Vbeta and 13 Jbeta primers characterized the PCR. Libraries were prepared by immunoSEQ multiplex PCR; TCRdb keeps only in-frame clonotypes and omits some of them. The repertoire has tens of thousands of clones, about 60% of them found once; the top ten carry just under 6.5%. This CDR3 comprises 16 residues. In germline, CDR1 is MNHEY, CDR2 SVGAGI. With V trimmed by 4 bases and J by 4 bases, 10 bases remained unmatched. The V call is TRBV6-5, the J call TRBJ2-1, with 7 bases that match TRBD1. Sequencing was performed on PBMCs. The clonotype was recovered from a woman in her twenties or thirties in good health and CMV-seronegative. CDR3 protein: CASSWGQLSPYNEQFF. DNA of the CDR3: TGTGCCAGCAGTTGGGGACAGCTGAGCCCTTACAATGAGCAGTTCTTC.